This T cell receptor beta chain came from a study of control samples from healthy donors and cancer patients. Some clones are missing from TCRdb's copy, which holds only in-frame ones; the method was immunoSEQ multiplex PCR. Altogether fewer than 150,000 clones are present, 91% being singletons, with the ten largest covering roughly 8.7%. The germline CDR1 and CDR2 sequences are SGHDT and YYEEEE. This CDR3 contains 16 residues. V was clipped by 4 bases and J by 4 bases, with 17 bases between them. This TCR was recovered from a man aged 18 to 30 in good health. J is TRBJ2-2 and V is TRBV5-6, with D possibly called TRBD1 or TRBD2 (6 bases each). The sequencing input was blood. The CDR3 reads CASSLTTGTSTGELFF. For the CDR3, the DNA is TGTGCCAGCAGCCTCACCACAGGGACTTCCACCGGGGAGCTGTTTTTT.